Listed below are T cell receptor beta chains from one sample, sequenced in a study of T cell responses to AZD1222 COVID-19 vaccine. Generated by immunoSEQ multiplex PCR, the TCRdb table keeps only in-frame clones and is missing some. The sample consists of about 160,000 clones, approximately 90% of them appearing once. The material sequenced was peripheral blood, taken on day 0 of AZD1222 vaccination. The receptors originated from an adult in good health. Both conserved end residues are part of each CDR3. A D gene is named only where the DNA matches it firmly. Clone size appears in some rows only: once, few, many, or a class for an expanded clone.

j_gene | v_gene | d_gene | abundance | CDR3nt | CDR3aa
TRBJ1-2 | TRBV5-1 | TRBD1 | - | TGCGCCAGCAGCCTCACAAGGACAGGGGCCGGCTATGGCTACACCTTC | CASSLTRTGAGYGYTF
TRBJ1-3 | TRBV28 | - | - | TGTGCCAGCAGGGGGACAACTGGAAACACCATATATTTT | CASRGTTGNTIYF
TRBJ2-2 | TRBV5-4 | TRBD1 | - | TGTGCCAGCAGCTCCACCATAACAGGGGGCACCGGGGAGCTGTTTTTT | CASSSTITGGTGELFF
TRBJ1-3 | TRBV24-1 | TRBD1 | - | TGTGCCACCAGTGGGACAGGGGCTGGAAACACCATATATTTT | CATSGTGAGNTIYF
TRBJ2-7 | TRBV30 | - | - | TGTGCCTGGACCCAAAGCCCTGGATCCTACGAGCAGTACTTC | CAWTQSPGSYEQYF
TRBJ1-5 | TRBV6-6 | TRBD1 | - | TGTGCCAGCATCTCACAGGGGAGCAATCAGCCCCAGCATTTT | CASISQGSNQPQHF
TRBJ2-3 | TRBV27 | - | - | TGTGCCAGCAGCAAAGGAAGCACAGATACGCAGTATTTT | CASSKGSTDTQYF
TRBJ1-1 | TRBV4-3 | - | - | TGCGCCAGCAGCCCCGGGTCTTACACTGAAGCTTTCTTT | CASSPGSYTEAFF
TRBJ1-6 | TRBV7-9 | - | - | TGTGCCAGCAGCTCGGGGACGGGGAATTCACCCCTCCACTTT | CASSSGTGNSPLHF
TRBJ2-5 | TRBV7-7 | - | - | TGTGCTAGCAGCTTATCAGGGAATAGAGAGACCCAGTACTTC | CASSLSGNRETQYF
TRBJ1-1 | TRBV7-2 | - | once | TGTGCCAGCAGCTTAGACGGTCGACGGAGGGTGACGGAGAACACTGAAGCTTTCTTT | CASSLDGRRRVTENTEAFF
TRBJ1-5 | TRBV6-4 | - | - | TGTGCCAGCAGTGAACAGGGAGGCAATCAGCCCCAGCATTTT | CASSEQGGNQPQHF
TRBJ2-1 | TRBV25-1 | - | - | TGTGCCAGCAGTGAATTCAGTACAAATGAGGACAATGAGCAGTTCTTC | CASSEFSTNEDNEQFF
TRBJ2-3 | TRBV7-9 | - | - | TGTGCCAGCAGCTTCCGGGGGGCTGGTAATACAGATACGCAGTATTTT | CASSFRGAGNTDTQYF
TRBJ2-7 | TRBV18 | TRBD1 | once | TGTGCCAGCTCACCATGGACAGGGGTTGCATACGAGCAGTACTTC | CASSPWTGVAYEQYF
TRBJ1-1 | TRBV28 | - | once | TGTGCCAGCACTACCGTACGTGCGCCTGAGGCTGAAGCTTTCTTT | CASTTVRAPEAEAFF